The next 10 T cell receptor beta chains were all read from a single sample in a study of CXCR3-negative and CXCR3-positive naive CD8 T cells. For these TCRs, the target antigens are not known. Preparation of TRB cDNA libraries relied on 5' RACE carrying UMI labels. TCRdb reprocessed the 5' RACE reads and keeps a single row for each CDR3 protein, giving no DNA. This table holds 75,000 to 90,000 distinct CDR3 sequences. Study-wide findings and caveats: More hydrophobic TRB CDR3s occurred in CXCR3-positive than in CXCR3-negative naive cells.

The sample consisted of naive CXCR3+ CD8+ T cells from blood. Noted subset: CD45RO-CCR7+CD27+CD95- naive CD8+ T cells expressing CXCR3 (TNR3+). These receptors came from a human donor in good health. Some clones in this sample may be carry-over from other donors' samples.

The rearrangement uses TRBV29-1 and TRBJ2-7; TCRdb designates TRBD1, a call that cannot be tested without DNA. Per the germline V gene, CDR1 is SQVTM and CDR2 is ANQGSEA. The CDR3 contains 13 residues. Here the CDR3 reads CSVEPGVRYEQYF.

CDR3 sequence: CASSGGLNLAKNIQYF. The chain joins TRBV6-5 to TRBJ2-4; the D call from TCRdb, TRBD1, cannot be confirmed without DNA. CDR3 length equals 16 residues. Looked up from germline, CDR1 is MNHEY and CDR2 is SVGAGI.

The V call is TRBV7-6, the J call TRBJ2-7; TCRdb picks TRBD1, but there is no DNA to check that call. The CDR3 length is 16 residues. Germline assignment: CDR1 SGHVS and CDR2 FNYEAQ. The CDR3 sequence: CASSLAGDRGHYEQYF.

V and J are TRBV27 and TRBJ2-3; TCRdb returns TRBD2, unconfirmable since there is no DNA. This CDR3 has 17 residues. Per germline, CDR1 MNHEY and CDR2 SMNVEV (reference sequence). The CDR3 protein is CASSPWTSGGVTDTQYF.

The CDR3 reads CASSLGGGRDKPQHF. The chain couples TRBV27 to TRBJ1-5. Looked up from germline, CDR1 is MNHEY and CDR2 is SMNVEV (reference sequence). The CDR3 is 15 amino acids.

The chain's CDR3 is CASSLNSRRRGQQPLKNSPLHF. This chain connects TRBV7-3 to TRBJ1-6; checking the TCRdb D call of TRBD1 is not possible without DNA. The CDR3 runs to 22 residues. Germline CDR1 and CDR2: SGHTA and FQGTGA.

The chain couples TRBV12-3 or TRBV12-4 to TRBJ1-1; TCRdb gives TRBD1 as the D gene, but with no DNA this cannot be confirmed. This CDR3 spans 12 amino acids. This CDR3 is CASSTGMAEAFF.

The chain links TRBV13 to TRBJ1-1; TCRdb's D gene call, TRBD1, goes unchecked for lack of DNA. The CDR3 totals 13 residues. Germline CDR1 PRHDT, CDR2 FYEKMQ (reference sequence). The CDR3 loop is CASRAGGLTEAFF.

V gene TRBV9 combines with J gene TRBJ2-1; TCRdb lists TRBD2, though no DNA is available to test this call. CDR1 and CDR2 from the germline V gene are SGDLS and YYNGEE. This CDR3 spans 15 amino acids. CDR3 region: CASSVVGSGGNEQFF.

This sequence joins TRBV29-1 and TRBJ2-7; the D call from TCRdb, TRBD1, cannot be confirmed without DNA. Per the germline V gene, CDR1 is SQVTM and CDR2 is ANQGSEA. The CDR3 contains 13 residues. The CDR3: CSVETDTMGEQYF.